One and the same sample provided the 18 T cell receptor beta chains below, sequenced in a study of GPR56 and killer-like receptors on CD4 memory cells. FACS enrichment separated five CD4+ populations based on killer cell lectin-like receptor and GPR56 expression. TCRdb re-called the reads and catalogs CDR3 proteins one per entry, DNA excluded. In total, the table holds roughly 2,000 distinct CDR3 sequences. What was sequenced was memory CD4+ T cells from blood. Receptor source: a human donor in good health.

Considering frequency, this clonotype is medium-sized (0.01 to 0.1%). The V call is TRBV18, the J call TRBJ2-3; TCRdb reports TRBD1, a call that lacks DNA to check it against. Germline V gene data show CDR1 as KGHSH and CDR2 as LQKENI. The CDR3 is 14 residues long. The CDR3 loop is CASSPSGQGATQYF.

This clonotype registers medium-sized (0.01 to 0.1%) by frequency. The chain joins TRBV11-2 to TRBJ1-2; TCRdb returns TRBD1, unconfirmable since there is no DNA. Per the germline V gene, CDR1 is SGHAT and CDR2 is FQNNGV. CDR3 size: 16 residues. CDR3 in amino acids: CASSPPGHLANYGYTF.

This clonotype counts as medium-sized by frequency. V and J are TRBV29-1 and TRBJ1-5; TCRdb designates TRBD1, a call that cannot be tested without DNA. Germline CDR1 reads SQVTM; CDR2 reads ANQGSEA. This CDR3 is 15 amino acids long. The CDR3 reads CSVKVGDRQNQPQHF.

The chain uses TRBV5-6 and TRBJ1-3. Germline CDR1 SGHDT, CDR2 YYEEEE. This CDR3 has 17 amino acids. The CDR3 here is CASNLMGSTSSGNTIYF.

This clonotype shows up as medium-sized (0.01 to 0.1%) by frequency. The chain carries TRBV29-1 and TRBJ1-5; as DNA is missing, the TRBD1 call by TCRdb cannot be tested. The CDR3 spans 14 residues. The germline CDR1 and CDR2 sequences are SQVTM and ANQGSEA. CDR3 region: CSEAPGAGQQPQHF. Full variable domain (missing parts from reference TRBV29-1 and TRBJ1-5): SAVISQKPSRDICQRGTSLTIQCQVDSQVTMMFWYRQQPGQSLTLIATANQGSEATYESGFVIDKFPISRPNLTFSTLTVSNMSPEDSSIYLCSEAPGAGQQPQHFGDGTRLSIL.

This clonotype ranks as medium-sized in terms of frequency. The chain carries TRBV7-9 and TRBJ1-6; TCRdb's D call, TRBD1, is unchecked because there is no DNA. Looked up from germline, CDR1 is SEHNR and CDR2 is FQNEAQ (reference sequence). The CDR3 contains 17 residues. The CDR3 here is CASSLFGVARADSPLHF.

V gene TRBV20-1 combines with J gene TRBJ2-3. Germline V gene lookup returns CDR1 DFQATT and CDR2 SNEGSKA (reference sequence). This CDR3 contains 16 residues. The CDR3 sequence is CSATVGLLGVVDTQYF.

V is TRBV20-1 and J is TRBJ1-6. The germline gives CDR1 DFQATT, CDR2 SNEGSKA (reference sequence). The CDR3 runs 15 residues. CDR3 region: CSATDRSSYNSPLHF.

V is TRBV20-1 and J is TRBJ2-3. The CDR3 is 11 residues long. Germline V gene lookup returns CDR1 DFQATT and CDR2 SNEGSKA (reference sequence). The CDR3 region is CSASVHNTQYF.

The V call is TRBV9, the J call TRBJ2-3; TCRdb reports TRBD1, a call that lacks DNA to check it against. Germline CDR1 SGDLS, CDR2 YYNGEE. The CDR3 is 13 amino acids. The CDR3 region is CASSAPITDTQYF. The full variable domain, completed using reference TRBV9 and TRBJ2-3, is DSGVTQTPKHLITATGQRVTLRCSPRSGDLSVYWYQQSLDQGLQFLIQYYNGEERAKGNILERFSAQQFPDLHSELNLSSLELGDSALYFCASSAPITDTQYFGPGTRLTVL.

Judged by frequency, this clonotype is medium-sized. The chain joins TRBV28 to TRBJ1-3; as DNA is missing, the TRBD1 call by TCRdb cannot be tested. From germline, CDR1 is MDHEN and CDR2 SYDVKM. This CDR3 has 13 residues. CDR3: CASLGAIRNTIYF.

By frequency, this clonotype is large. The chain uses TRBV27 and TRBJ1-6; TCRdb's D call of TRBD1 is untestable without DNA. This CDR3 is built from 14 residues. Germline V gene lookup returns CDR1 MNHEY and CDR2 SMNVEV (reference sequence). CDR3 loop: CASSFQGGNSPLHF.

According to its frequency, this clonotype is large. This chain joins TRBV19 and TRBJ2-1; without DNA, the TCRdb call of TRBD1 cannot be checked. Germline V gene lookup returns CDR1 LNHDA and CDR2 SQIVND (reference sequence). CDR3 size: 17 residues. Here the CDR3 reads CASTPPLQGFNYGEQFF.

V is TRBV12-3 or TRBV12-4 and J is TRBJ2-7; there is no DNA to check the TCRdb D call of TRBD1. CDR3 length equals 14 residues. CDR3 in amino acids: CASSFGQAAREQYF.

The chain combines TRBV18 with TRBJ2-7; TCRdb calls TRBD1, which cannot be checked without DNA. The CDR3 is 18 amino acids. Germline CDR1 KGHSH, CDR2 LQKENI. CDR3: CASSVDRGAKSGPYEQYF.

The chain recombines TRBV18 with TRBJ2-7; the TCRdb D gene call, TRBD2, has no DNA to confirm it. The germline V gene has CDR1 KGHSH and CDR2 LQKENI. The CDR3 consists of 15 residues. This chain's CDR3 is CASSLLAGGVHEQYF.

This clonotype ranks as medium-sized (0.01 to 0.1%) in terms of frequency. CDR3 region: CASSFYSGTEAFF. This chain uses TRBV7-3 with TRBJ1-1; with no DNA, the TCRdb D assignment of TRBD1 cannot be verified. CDR1 and CDR2 from the germline V gene are SGHTA and FQGTGA. The CDR3 spans 13 residues.

The J gene is TRBJ2-3, the V gene TRBV29-1. CDR3 size: 14 residues. Germline CDR1 reads SQVTM; CDR2 reads ANQGSEA. The CDR3 region is CSVERRRGTDTQYF.